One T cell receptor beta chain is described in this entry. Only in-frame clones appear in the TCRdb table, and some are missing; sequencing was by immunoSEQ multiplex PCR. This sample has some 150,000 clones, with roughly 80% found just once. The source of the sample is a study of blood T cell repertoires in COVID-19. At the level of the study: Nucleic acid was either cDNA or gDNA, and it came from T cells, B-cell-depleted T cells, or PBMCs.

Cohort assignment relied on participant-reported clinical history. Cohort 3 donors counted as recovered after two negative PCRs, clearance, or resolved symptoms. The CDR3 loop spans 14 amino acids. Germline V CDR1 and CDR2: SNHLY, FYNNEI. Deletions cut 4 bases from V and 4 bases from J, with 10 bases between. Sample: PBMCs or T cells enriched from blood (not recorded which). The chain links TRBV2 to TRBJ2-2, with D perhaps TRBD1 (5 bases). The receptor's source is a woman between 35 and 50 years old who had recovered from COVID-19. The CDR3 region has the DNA TGTGCCAGCAGTGTACAGGCCCGCACCGGGGAGCTGTTTTTT. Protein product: CASSVQARTGELFF.